This T cell receptor beta chain stems from a study of blood T cell repertoires in COVID-19. The overall study: T cells, B-cell-depleted T cells, or PBMCs provided the cDNA or gDNA that served as material.

Trimming cost V 2 bases and J 4 bases; bases outside gene matches: 1. The germline gives CDR1 SGHRS, CDR2 YFSETQ. The CDR3 covers 15 residues. This clone has just a few counts. Data came from immunoSEQ multiplex PCR; TCRdb stores just in-frame clones and leaves some out. The table lists around 70,000 clones, 87% of them singletons. The sequenced material came from peripheral blood. The receptor comes from a woman of 80 years or more with active or convalescent COVID-19. The rearrangement joins TRBV5-1 to TRBJ2-2; 11 bases fit TRBD1. The CDR3 DNA reads TGCGCCAGCAGCTTAGGACAGGGGGCCACCGGGGAGCTGTTTTTT. It encodes CASSLGQGATGELFF.